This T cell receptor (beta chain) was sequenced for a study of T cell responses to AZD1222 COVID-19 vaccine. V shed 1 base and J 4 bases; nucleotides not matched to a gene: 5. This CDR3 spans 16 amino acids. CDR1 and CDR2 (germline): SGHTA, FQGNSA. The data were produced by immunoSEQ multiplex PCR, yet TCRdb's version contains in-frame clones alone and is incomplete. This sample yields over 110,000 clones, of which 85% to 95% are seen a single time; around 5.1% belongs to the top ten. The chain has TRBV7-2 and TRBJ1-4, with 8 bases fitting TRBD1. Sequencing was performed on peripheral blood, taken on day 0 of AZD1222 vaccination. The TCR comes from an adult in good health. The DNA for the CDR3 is TGTGCCAGCAGCTTAGGCACAGGGGGGGTTAATGAAAAACTGTTTTTT. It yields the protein CASSLGTGGVNEKLFF.